This T cell receptor (beta chain) was captured by sequencing in a study of T cells in Graves' hyperthyroidism and ophthalmopathy. The investigators amplified TCR beta CDR3 regions from RNA transcripts. With the HTBI primer set, the TCR CDR3 went through a first round of RT-PCR. TCRdb redid the calling of the multiplex PCR reads with MiXCR, one entry per CDR3 protein. The repertoire consists of around 760,000 distinct CDR3 sequences, with approximately 36% occurring once and the leading ten covering roughly 30%. Trimming left V 7 bases short and J 0 bases short, with 9 bases between. CDR3 size: 13 residues. Germline V gene sequence: CDR1 SNHLY, CDR2 FYNNEI. The study defined stable Graves' hyperthyroidism as no ophthalmopathy progression within 18 months. These patients, aged 18 to 65, had recently diagnosed hyperthyroidism lasting under 2 months. The study excluded patients with uncontrolled infection, other autoimmune disease, pregnancy or lactation.

The genes are TRBV2 and TRBJ2-5, with D tentatively TRBD1 (5 bases). The sequence derives from a woman in her thirties or forties with Graves' hyperthyroidism. The material sequenced was blood. The CDR3, as DNA: TGTGCCAGCATAAGACAGTACCAAGAGACCCAGTACTTC. It translates to CASIRQYQETQYF.